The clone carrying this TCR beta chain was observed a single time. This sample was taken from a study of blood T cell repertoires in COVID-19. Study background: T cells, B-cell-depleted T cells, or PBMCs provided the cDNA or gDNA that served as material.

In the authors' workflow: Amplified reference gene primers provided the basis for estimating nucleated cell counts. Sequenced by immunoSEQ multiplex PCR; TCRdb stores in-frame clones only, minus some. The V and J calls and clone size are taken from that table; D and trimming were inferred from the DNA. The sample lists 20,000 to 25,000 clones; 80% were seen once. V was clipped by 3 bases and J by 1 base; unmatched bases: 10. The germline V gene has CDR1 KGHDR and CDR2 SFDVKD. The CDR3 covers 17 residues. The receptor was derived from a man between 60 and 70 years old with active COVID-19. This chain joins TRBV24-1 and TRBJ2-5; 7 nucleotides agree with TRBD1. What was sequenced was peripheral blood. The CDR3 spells CATSDPHHRGAQETQYF. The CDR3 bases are TGTGCCACCAGTGATCCTCACCACAGGGGAGCCCAAGAGACCCAGTACTTC.